The source of this T cell receptor beta chain is a study of identical twins. This clonotype was observed many times. Antigen unknown. General study results and limits: Analyses of zero insertions could, in part, be confounded by invariant MAIT and iNKT cells.

Trimming shortened V by 3 bases and J by 10 bases, and 11 bases separated the two germline ends. Germline loops: CDR1 SQVTM, CDR2 ANQGSEA. There are 11 residues in the CDR3. Each cDNA held unique molecular identifiers, and template switching gave it a universal primer site. TCRdb independently ran MiXCR on the 5' RACE reads; one entry per CDR3 protein. The sample has 500,000 to 650,000 distinct CDR3 sequences, about 7% seen once. These records were also assigned to another study, of yellow fever vaccine responses in identical twins.

The V and J genes are TRBV29-1 and TRBJ2-3; possibly TRBD1 or TRBD2 for D (6 bases each). The sequence came from a woman under 30 in good health. The sequenced material came from PBMCs. CDR3 amino acids: CSVDRGLSQYF. Here the CDR3 DNA reads TGCAGCGTTGACCGGGGGCTTTCGCAGTATTTT.